The present T cell receptor beta chain was sequenced within a study of blood T cell repertoires in COVID-19. CDR1 is SGHTA and CDR2 is FQGTGA in the germline V gene. The CDR3 is 16 amino acids. Losses at the gene ends were 1 base for V and 4 bases for J; bases not matched to a gene: 9. Allocation to cohorts depended on clinical history reported by the participants. Assay: immunoSEQ multiplex PCR; the TCRdb copy retains only in-frame clones and omits some. This table has 360,000 or so clones, roughly four fifths appearing once. Source material: PBMCs or T cells enriched from blood (not recorded which). The rearrangement joins TRBV7-3 to TRBJ1-2; 7 bases align to TRBD1. The clonotype comes from a woman in her fifties or sixties who had recovered from COVID-19. The CDR3: CASSLNPDRAVYGYTF. In DNA form, the CDR3 reads TGTGCCAGCAGCTTAAACCCAGACAGGGCCGTCTATGGCTACACCTTC.